Each of the 14 T cell receptor beta chains below was sequenced from the same sample in a study of blood T cells in healthy people across ages. Through a sample-barcoded 5' primer and a J-beta primer mix, a second PCR was run for roughly 7 to 11 cycles. TCRdb re-called the 5' RACE reads with MiXCR, one entry per CDR3 protein. The sample holds 900,000 to 950,000 distinct CDR3 sequences, roughly 29% seen once. These sequences were also reported in another study, on T cells of mothers and their children.

Sequencing was done on a sample of blood. The receptors were sampled from a woman in her thirties or forties in good health.

This clonotype was seen at least ten times. The chain employs TRBV12-3 or TRBV12-4 and TRBJ2-4; D may be TRBD1 (6 bases). Trimming removed 5 bases at V and 5 bases at J, with 10 bases between. The CDR3 runs 13 residues. The CDR3 spells CASSPNRENIQYF. The CDR3 nucleotides read TGTGCCAGCAGTCCAAACAGGGAAAACATTCAGTACTTC.

V is TRBV29-1 and J is TRBJ2-3, with TRBD2 matching 7 bases. CDR1 and CDR2 from the germline V gene are SQVTM and ANQGSEA. This CDR3 comprises 15 residues. V lost 7 bases, J lost 3 bases, and 13 bases stayed unmatched. CDR3 sequence (DNA): TGCAGCGCCTCGGGGGGTGCCGACCGGACAGATACGCAGTATTTT. Its protein is CSASGGADRTDTQYF.

For this clonotype: Since a much larger clone is just one base distant, this may be a read error. This chain connects TRBV20-1 to TRBJ2-4, with 9 bases lining up with TRBD1. The J call may be mistaken, given a closer DNA end match to TRBJ2-7. The CDR3 is 13 amino acids. Germline V CDR1 and CDR2: DFQATT, SNEGSKA (reference sequence). DNA for the CDR3: TGCAGTGCCTCGACAGGGGGATGTGGCGAGCAGTACTTC. Translation gives CSASTGGCGEQYF.

This clonotype appeared a few times. J is TRBJ1-6 and V is TRBV13, with 11 bases aligning to TRBD1. This CDR3 region has 19 residues. Losses at the gene ends were 4 bases for V and 7 bases for J; bases not matched to a gene: 15. Germline-derived CDR1 and CDR2 are PRHDT and FYEKMQ (reference sequence). CDR3 sequence: CASSSLGTGGSGLNSPLHF. The CDR3 region has the DNA TGTGCCAGCAGCTCATTAGGGACAGGGGGATCGGGACTGAATTCACCCCTCCACTTT.

This clonotype was found a few times. Possible read error: a much larger clone is one base away. V usage is TRBV27 and J usage is TRBJ2-5; weak D call: TRBD1 (6 bases). Trimming took off 6 bases at V and 1 base at J, with 21 bases between the two ends. The CDR3 length is 17 residues. Germline V CDR1 and CDR2: MNHEY, SMNVEV (reference sequence). The CDR3 DNA follows: TGTGCCAGCAGCCAGCTAGGACAGCCAGCCACCCAAGAGACCCAGTACTTC. This sequence encodes CASSQLGQPATQETQYF.

This clonotype was picked up many times. V is TRBV29-1 and J is TRBJ1-2; perhaps TRBD1 as D (6 bases). The V gene's germline CDR1 is SQVTM and CDR2 ANQGSEA. The V end lost 4 bases, the J end lost 3 bases, and 21 bases lay between the germline ends. This CDR3 has 16 residues. CDR3 in amino acids: CSVGRPLGGRDYGYTF. CDR3 nucleotide sequence: TGCAGCGTTGGAAGGCCCCTAGGGGGGCGCGACTATGGCTACACCTTC.

This clonotype occurred a few times. V usage is TRBV2 and J usage is TRBJ1-2; 7 nucleotides agree with TRBD1. With 7 bases clipped from V and 2 bases from J, the junction kept 4 bases outside the gene matches. The CDR3 is 13 amino acids. Germline CDR1 is SNHLY and CDR2 is FYNNEI. CDR3 sequence (DNA): TGTGCCAGCACCGGACAGGACAACTATGGCTACACCTTC. It yields the protein CASTGQDNYGYTF.

This clonotype was detected only a few times. This sequence joins TRBV25-1 and TRBJ2-7, with D tentatively TRBD1 or TRBD2 (6 bases each). Trimming removed 4 bases at V and 3 bases at J, with 10 bases between. This CDR3 spans 13 amino acids. Germline V lookup: CDR1 MGHDK, CDR2 SYGVNS. The CDR3 region is CASSVGGFYEQYF. In nucleotides, the CDR3 is TGTGCCAGCAGTGTGGGGGGCTTCTACGAGCAGTACTTC.

At least ten counts were recorded for this clonotype. The chain combines TRBV29-1 with TRBJ1-1; TRBD1 agrees at 10 bases. This CDR3 contains 15 residues. The V segment lost 5 bases and the J segment 2 bases; nucleotides outside the gene matches: 8. Germline CDR1 and CDR2: SQVTM and ANQGSEA. CDR3 nucleotide sequence: TGCAGCGTTTTACCCCGACAGGGGGCTAACACTGAAGCTTTCTTT. Translation: CSVLPRQGANTEAFF.

This clonotype was counted between two and nine times. Written as DNA, the CDR3 is TGTGCCAGCAGAGCACAGGGGTATTATGGCTACACCTTC. Translation: CASRAQGYYGYTF. The chain is built from TRBV28 and TRBJ1-2; 7 bases fit TRBD1. After removal of 6 bases from V and 5 bases from J, the junction contained 6 bases not matched to a gene. The germline gives CDR1 MDHEN, CDR2 SYDVKM. There are 13 residues in the CDR3.

This clonotype was found a few times. The rearrangement uses TRBV7-2 and TRBJ2-1; D gene uncertain. CDR3 length: 16 residues. Trimming stripped 3 bases from V and 7 bases from J, with 19 bases between. Per the germline V gene, CDR1 is SGHTA and CDR2 is FQGNSA. For the CDR3, the DNA is TGTGCCAGCAGCTTCAGCCCTCTCACAGAAACGAATGAGCAGTTCTTC. This encodes CASSFSPLTETNEQFF.

The chain uses TRBV6-1 and TRBJ2-7, with D perhaps matching TRBD1 (7 bases). Germline CDR1 and CDR2: MNHNS and SASEGT. There are 13 residues in the CDR3. The germline V and J ends were trimmed by 7 bases and 5 bases, with 15 bases remaining between them. In DNA, the CDR3 is TGTGCCAGCACCCAGGGGGGTCTCGACGAGCAGTACTTC. It translates to CASTQGGLDEQYF.

As to this clonotype: The conserved closing phenylalanine or tryptophan is absent in this CDR3, likely reflecting a read error. The J gene is TRBJ2-7, the V gene TRBV5-1, with TRBD2 identical over 10 bases. The J segment lost 4 bases and the V segment lost 0 bases, leaving 4 bases of the junction unmatched. CDR3 length: 15 amino acids. CDR1 SGHRS and CDR2 YFSETQ come from the germline V gene. CDR3 coding DNA: TGCGCCAGCAGCTTGGTACTAGCGGGGTCATACGAGCAGTACTGC. Its protein product is CASSLVLAGSYEQYC.

This clonotype was picked up a small number of times. A read error may produce the germline difference seen at one junction end. The chain carries TRBV12-3 or TRBV12-4 and TRBJ2-6, with D possibly matching TRBD1 (6 bases). This CDR3 has 15 amino acids. CDR3 nucleotides: TGTGCCAGCAGTGCAGGGGTGGCTGGGGCCAACGTCCGGACTTTC. It translates to CASSAGVAGANVRTF.